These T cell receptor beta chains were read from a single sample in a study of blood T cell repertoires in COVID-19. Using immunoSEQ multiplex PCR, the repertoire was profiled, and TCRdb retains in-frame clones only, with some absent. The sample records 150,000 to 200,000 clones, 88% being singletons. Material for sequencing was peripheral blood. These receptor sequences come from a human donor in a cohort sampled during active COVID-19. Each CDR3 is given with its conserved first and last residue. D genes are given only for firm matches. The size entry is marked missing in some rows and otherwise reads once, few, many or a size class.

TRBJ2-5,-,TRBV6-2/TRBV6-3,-,TGTGCCAGCAGTCGTATTACAGGGCAAGAGACCCAGTACTTC,CASSRITGQETQYF
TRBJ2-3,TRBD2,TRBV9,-,TGTGCCAGCAGCGTGGGACTAGCGGGGGCTAGCACAGATACGCAGTATTTT,CASSVGLAGASTDTQYF
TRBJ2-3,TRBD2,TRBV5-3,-,TGTGCCAGAAGCCCGGGGGGACGGCGCGATAGGGATACGCAGTATTTT,CARSPGGRRDRDTQYF
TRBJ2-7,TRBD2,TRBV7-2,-,TGTGCCAGCAGCTCCTGGACTAGCGGGAGTAACGAGCAGTACTTC,CASSSWTSGSNEQYF
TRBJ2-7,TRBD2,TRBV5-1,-,TGCGCCAGCAGCTTACTAGCGGGAGATTACGAGCAGTACTTC,CASSLLAGDYEQYF
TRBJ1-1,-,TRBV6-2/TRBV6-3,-,TGTGCCAGCAGTTCCGGAGGGATGAACACTGAAGCTTTCTTT,CASSSGGMNTEAFF
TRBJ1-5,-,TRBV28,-,TGTGCCAGCAGTTTACGTGGACTATCCATCGGTGGGAGCAATCAGCCCCAGCATTTT,CASSLRGLSIGGSNQPQHF
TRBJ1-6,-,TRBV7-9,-,TGTGCCAGCCGTCTCGCGAGTTCACCCCTCCACTTT,CASRLASSPLHF
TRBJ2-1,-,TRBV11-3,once,TGTGCCAGCAGCTTAGATCTCGGGCGGGGGCGCTACAATGAGCAGTTCTTC,CASSLDLGRGRYNEQFF
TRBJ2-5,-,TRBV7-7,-,TGTGCCAGCAGCTTAGGACTAGTCGGGGGAGAGACCCAGTACTTC,CASSLGLVGGETQYF
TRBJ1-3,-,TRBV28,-,TGTGCCAGCAGTCCCGGCGGGGGATATCCTGGAAACACCATATATTTT,CASSPGGGYPGNTIYF
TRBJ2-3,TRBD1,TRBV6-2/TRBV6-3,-,TGTGCCAGCAGTGACAGGGTTGGCGGGGATACGCAGTATTTT,CASSDRVGGDTQYF
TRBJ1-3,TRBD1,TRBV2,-,TGTGCCAGCAGCCACCGACAGGGGTCGGGAAACACCATATATTTT,CASSHRQGSGNTIYF
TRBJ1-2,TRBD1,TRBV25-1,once,TGTGCCAGCAGTGAATCAGGCAGGGCAGGGGGAAAGTATGGCTACACCTTC,CASSESGRAGGKYGYTF
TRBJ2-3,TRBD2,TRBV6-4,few,TGTGCCGCCCTCCCCCTAGCGGTCCCTCACCTCACAGATACGCAGTATTTT,CAALPLAVPHLTDTQYF
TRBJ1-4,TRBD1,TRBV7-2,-,TGTGCCAGCAGCCGGGACAGGGCGAATGAAAAACTGTTTTTT,CASSRDRANEKLFF
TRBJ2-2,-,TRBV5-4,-,TGTGCCAGCAGCTTGGGGGGGGCGAACACCGGGGAGCTGTTTTTT,CASSLGGANTGELFF
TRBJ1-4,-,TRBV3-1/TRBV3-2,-,TGTGCCAGCAGCCCCTCAGGGGTATTCCGGGAAAAACTGTTTTTT,CASSPSGVFREKLFF
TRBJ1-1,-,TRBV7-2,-,TGTGCCAGCAGCTTGGGGAGCGACACTGAAGCTTTCTTT,CASSLGSDTEAFF
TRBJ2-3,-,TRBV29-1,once,TGCAGCGTTCAGGAATCTAGCACAGATACGCAGTATTTT,CSVQESSTDTQYF
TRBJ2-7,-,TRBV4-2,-,TGTGCCAGCAGCCAAGATCTCGTTTACGAGCAGTACTTC,CASSQDLVYEQYF
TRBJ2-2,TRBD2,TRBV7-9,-,TGTGCCAGCAGCTTAGGGTTAGCGGGAGCGGACACCGGGGAGCTGTTTTTT,CASSLGLAGADTGELFF
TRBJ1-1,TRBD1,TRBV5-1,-,TGCGCCAGCAGCTTACAGGGGGGGACTGAAGCTTTCTTT,CASSLQGGTEAFF
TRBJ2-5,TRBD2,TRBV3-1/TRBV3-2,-,TGTGCCAGCAGCCAAGGGAGGGGACTAGCGGCCAAGACCCAGTACTTC,CASSQGRGLAAKTQYF
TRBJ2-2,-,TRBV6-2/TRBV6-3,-,TGTGCCAGCAGTGACAGGACGAACACCGGGGAGCTGTTTTTT,CASSDRTNTGELFF
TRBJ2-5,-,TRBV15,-,TGTGCCACCAGCAGAGATAAGAAACGGCAGGGCGAGACCCAGTACTTC,CATSRDKKRQGETQYF
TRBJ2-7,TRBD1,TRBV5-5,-,TGTGCCAGCAGCTTGGCCCTTGGGACAGAAAACTACGAGCAGTACTTC,CASSLALGTENYEQYF
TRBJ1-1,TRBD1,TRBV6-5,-,TGTGCCAGCAGTTACGGGACAGGGAACACTGAAGCTTTCTTT,CASSYGTGNTEAFF
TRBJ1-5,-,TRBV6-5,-,TGTGCCGCGAGGACAGTTATAAAACAGCCCCAGCATTTT,CAARTVIKQPQHF
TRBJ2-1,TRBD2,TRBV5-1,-,TGCGCCAAGCATACATCTGGGCGGGGGTTTGGGCATGAGCAGTTCTTC,CAKHTSGRGFGHEQFF
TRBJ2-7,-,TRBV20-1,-,TGCAGTGCTAGTTTGTTGGACACCAATTACGAGCAGTACTTC,CSASLLDTNYEQYF
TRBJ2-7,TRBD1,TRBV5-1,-,TGCGCCAGCAGTCCAGACAGGGGCCCCTACGAGCAGTACTTC,CASSPDRGPYEQYF
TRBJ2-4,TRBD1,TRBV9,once,TGTGCCAGCAGCGTAGGGGGGGACAGGGCGACCAAAAACATTCAGTACTTC,CASSVGGDRATKNIQYF
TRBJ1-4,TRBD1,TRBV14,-,TGTGCCAGCAGCCCTCGGACAGGGAATGAAAAACTGTTTTTT,CASSPRTGNEKLFF
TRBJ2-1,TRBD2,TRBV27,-,TGTGCCAGCAGTTTATTTGGGGCTAGCGGGAGCTTCTACAATGAGCAGTTCTTC,CASSLFGASGSFYNEQFF
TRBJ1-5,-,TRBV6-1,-,TGTGCCAGCAGTGAAAACCAGAACAATCAGCCCCAGCATTTT,CASSENQNNQPQHF
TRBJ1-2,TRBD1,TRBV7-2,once,TGTGCCAGCAGCTCACCTATATGGAGTAGGGACAGGGACTACTATGGCTACACCTTC,CASSSPIWSRDRDYYGYTF
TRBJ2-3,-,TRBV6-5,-,TGTGCCACCCGGGGGCTAGCGGCTGCGGAGGATACGCAGTATTTT,CATRGLAAAEDTQYF
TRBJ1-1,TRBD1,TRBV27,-,TGTGCCAGCACTCCTGATCGGACAGGTGAAGCTTTCTTT,CASTPDRTGEAFF
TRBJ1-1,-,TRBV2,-,TGTGCCAGCAGTGGTTTTCAGGAAGCTTTCTTT,CASSGFQEAFF
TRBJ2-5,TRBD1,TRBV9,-,TGTGCCAGCAGCGTAAGCACAGGGGGCGCGGAGACCCAGTACTTC,CASSVSTGGAETQYF
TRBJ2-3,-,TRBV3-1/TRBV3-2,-,TGTGCCAGCAGCCAAGTCGGAGGGGCGCGGATCGATACGCAGTATTTT,CASSQVGGARIDTQYF
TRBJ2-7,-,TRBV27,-,TGTGCCAGCAGTGCAGACAGCTACGAGCAGTACTTC,CASSADSYEQYF
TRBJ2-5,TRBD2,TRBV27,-,TGTGCCAGCAGTTGGGCTAGCGGTACATTGGAGACCCAGTACTTC,CASSWASGTLETQYF
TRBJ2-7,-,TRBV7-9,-,TGTGCCAGCAGCTTAAACGCGGAGACCTTTTCCGAGCAGTACTTC,CASSLNAETFSEQYF
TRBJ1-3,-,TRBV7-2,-,TGTGCCAGCAGCTTACGCGGGGGAGCGGGAAACACCATATATTTT,CASSLRGGAGNTIYF
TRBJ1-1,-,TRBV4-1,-,TGCGCCAGCAGCCAAGAGTTTAGGAGGGCGAGTGGTGAAGCTTTCTTT,CASSQEFRRASGEAFF
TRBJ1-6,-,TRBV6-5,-,TGTGCCAGCACCCATAAGAGTTCTAATTCACCCCTCCACTTT,CASTHKSSNSPLHF
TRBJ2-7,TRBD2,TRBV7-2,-,TGTGCCAGCAGCTCCACTCGGACTAGTACCCCCTACGAGCAGTACTTC,CASSSTRTSTPYEQYF
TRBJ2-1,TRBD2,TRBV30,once,TGTGCCTGGAGTGTACGACCGGGGGGGGTGGATGAGCAGTTCTTC,CAWSVRPGGVDEQFF
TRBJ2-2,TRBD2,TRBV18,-,TGTGCCAGCGAACTAGCGGGAGTGGCCGGGGAGCTGTTTTTT,CASELAGVAGELFF
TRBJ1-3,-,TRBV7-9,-,TGTGCCAGCAGCTTAGATCTGTGGAGCTCTGGAAACACCATATATTTT,CASSLDLWSSGNTIYF
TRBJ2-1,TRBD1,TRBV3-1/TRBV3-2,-,TGTGCCAGCAGCTTCGACAGGGTCTACTACAATGAGCAGTTCTTC,CASSFDRVYYNEQFF
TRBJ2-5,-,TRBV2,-,TGTGCCAGCAGTGGTCATCCCGGTGAGACCCAGTACTTC,CASSGHPGETQYF